This paragraph covers one T cell receptor (beta chain) sequence. Its cognate antigen is unknown. The CDR3 contains 15 residues. Germline trimming cut 4 bases from V and 0 bases from J; bases unmatched to any gene: 5. Germline loops: CDR1 LNHDA, CDR2 SQIVND (reference sequence). This record belongs to a study of identifying expanded T cells in peripheral blood. During the collection period, no donor immune events like infections were recorded. Study-wide points: Variance in clone template counts between approximately two-week samples significantly increased with total template count across all healthy donors. Over around two and four weeks, about 15 and 18 clones changed, versus approximately 1.2 between replicates.

Some clones are missing from TCRdb's copy, which holds only in-frame ones; the method was immunoSEQ multiplex PCR. Here the sample spans 90,000 to 95,000 clones, 88% being singletons. The clonotype was recovered from a person aged 18-70 years in good health. The chain couples TRBV19 to TRBJ1-2; TRBD1 aligns across 7 bases. Material: blood. This CDR3 is CASSTWGTANYGYTF. CDR3 nucleotides: TGTGCCAGTAGTACATGGGGGACAGCTAACTATGGCTACACCTTC.